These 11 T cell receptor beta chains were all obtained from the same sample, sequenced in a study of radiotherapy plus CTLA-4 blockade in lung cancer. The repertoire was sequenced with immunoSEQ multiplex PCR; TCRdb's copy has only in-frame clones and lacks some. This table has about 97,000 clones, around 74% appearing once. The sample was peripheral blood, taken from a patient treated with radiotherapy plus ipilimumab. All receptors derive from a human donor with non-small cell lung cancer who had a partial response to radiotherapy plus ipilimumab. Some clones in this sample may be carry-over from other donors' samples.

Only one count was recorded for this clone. This CDR3 reads CASSLRGSGASDTQYF. The CDR3 bases are TGTGCCAGCAGCTTAAGGGGGAGCGGGGCTTCAGATACGCAGTATTTT. J is TRBJ2-3 and V is TRBV7-2, with a weak D call TRBD2 (7 bases). The CDR3 has 16 residues. CDR1 and CDR2 (germline): SGHTA, FQGNSA. Deletions cut 2 bases from V and 4 bases from J, with 16 bases between.

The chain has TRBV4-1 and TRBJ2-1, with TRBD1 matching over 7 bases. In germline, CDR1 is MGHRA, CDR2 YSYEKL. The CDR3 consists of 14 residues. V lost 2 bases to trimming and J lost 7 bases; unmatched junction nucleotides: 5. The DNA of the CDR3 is TGCGCCAGCAGCCAAAAACAGGGGACGAATGAGCAGTTCTTC. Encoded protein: CASSQKQGTNEQFF.

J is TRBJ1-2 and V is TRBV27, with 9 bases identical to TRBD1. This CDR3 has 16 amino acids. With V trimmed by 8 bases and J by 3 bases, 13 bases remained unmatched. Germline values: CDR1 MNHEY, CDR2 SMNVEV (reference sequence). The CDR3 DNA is TGTGCCAGCTCGGCCCGGCAGGGACAGGGATACTATGGCTACACCTTC. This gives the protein CASSARQGQGYYGYTF.

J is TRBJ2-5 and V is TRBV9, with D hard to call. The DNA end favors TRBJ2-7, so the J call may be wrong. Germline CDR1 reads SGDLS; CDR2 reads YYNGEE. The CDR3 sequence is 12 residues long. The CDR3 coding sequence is TGTGCCAGCAGCCCAGGATCCTACGAGCAGTACTTC. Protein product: CASSPGSYEQYF.

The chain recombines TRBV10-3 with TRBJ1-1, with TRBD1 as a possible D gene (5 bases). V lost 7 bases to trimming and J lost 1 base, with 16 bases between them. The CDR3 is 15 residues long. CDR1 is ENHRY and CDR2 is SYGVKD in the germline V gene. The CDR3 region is CAIKALGLWNTEAFF. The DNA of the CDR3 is TGTGCCATCAAGGCTCTGGGGCTATGGAACACTGAAGCTTTCTTT.

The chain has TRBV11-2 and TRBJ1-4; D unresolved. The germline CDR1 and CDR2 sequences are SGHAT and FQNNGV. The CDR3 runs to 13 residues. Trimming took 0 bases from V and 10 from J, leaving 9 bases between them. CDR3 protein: CASSLEVNGKLFF. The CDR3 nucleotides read TGTGCCAGCAGCTTAGAGGTTAACGGAAAACTGTTTTTT.

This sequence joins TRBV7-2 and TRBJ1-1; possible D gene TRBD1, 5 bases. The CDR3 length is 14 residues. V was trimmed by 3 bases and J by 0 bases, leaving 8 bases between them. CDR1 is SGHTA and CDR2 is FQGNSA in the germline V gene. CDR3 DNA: TGTGCCAGCAGCTTGTTCAGGGTGAACACTGAAGCTTTCTTT. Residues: CASSLFRVNTEAFF.

This CDR3 reads CASSPWGQGAGTEAFF. Written as DNA, the CDR3 is TGTGCCAGCTCACCCTGGGGACAGGGGGCCGGCACTGAAGCTTTCTTT. The rearrangement links TRBV18 to TRBJ1-1; 12 bases are shared with TRBD1. The CDR3 extends over 16 amino acids. In germline, CDR1 is KGHSH, CDR2 LQKENI. The junction had 6 bases not matched to a gene; V was cut back by 3 bases and J by 4 bases.

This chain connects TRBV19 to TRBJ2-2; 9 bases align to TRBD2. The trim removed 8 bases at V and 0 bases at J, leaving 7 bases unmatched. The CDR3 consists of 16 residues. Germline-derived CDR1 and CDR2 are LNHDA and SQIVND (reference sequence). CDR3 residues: CASSKSGGSNTGELFF. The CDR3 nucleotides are TGTGCCAGTTCAAAAAGCGGGGGGTCGAACACCGGGGAGCTGTTTTTT.

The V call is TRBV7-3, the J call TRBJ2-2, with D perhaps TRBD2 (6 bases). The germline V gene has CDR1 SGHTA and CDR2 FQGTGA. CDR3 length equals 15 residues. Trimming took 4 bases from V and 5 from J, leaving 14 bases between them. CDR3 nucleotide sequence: TGTGCCAGCAGCTACCGGCGGGATCAAACCGGGGAGCTGTTTTTT. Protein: CASSYRRDQTGELFF.

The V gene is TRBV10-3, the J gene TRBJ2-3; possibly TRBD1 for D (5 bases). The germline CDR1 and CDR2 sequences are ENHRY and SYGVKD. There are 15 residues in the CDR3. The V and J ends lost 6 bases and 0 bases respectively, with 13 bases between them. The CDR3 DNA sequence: TGTGCCATCAGCCCCGCAGGGCCTAGCACAGATACGCAGTATTTT. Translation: CAISPAGPSTDTQYF.